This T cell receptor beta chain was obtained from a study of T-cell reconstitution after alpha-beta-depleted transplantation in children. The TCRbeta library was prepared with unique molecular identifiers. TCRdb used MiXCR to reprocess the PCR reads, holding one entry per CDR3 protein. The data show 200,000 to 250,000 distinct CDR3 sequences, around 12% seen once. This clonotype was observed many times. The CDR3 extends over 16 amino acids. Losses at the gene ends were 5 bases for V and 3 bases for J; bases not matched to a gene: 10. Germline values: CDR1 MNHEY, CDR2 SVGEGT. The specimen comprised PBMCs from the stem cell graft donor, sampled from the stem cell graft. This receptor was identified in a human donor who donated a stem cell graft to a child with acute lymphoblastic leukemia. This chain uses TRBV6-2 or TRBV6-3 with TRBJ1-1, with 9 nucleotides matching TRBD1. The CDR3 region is CASSKYPQGADTEAFF. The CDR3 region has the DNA TGTGCCAGCAGTAAATACCCACAGGGGGCGGACACTGAAGCTTTCTTT.